One sample yielded the 5 T cell receptor beta chains listed below, sequenced in a study of blood T cell repertoires in COVID-19. Some clones are missing from TCRdb's copy, which holds only in-frame ones; the method was immunoSEQ multiplex PCR. In the table there are about 140,000 clones, about 83% of which are singletons. Specimen: peripheral blood. The receptors stem from a young man with COVID-19, enrolled during active disease.

J is TRBJ1-1 and V is TRBV5-1; no definite D call. The CDR3 sequence is 14 residues long. The V gene's germline CDR1 is SGHRS and CDR2 YFSETQ. V lost 5 bases to trimming and J lost 1 base, with 12 bases between them. In DNA, the CDR3 is TGCGCCAGCAGTCTACCCGGAGGGAACACTGAAGCTTTCTTT. Its translation is CASSLPGGNTEAFF.

The chain uses TRBV5-1 and TRBJ2-5; 16 nucleotides align to TRBD2. This CDR3 is built from 18 residues. V shed 3 bases, J shed 5 bases, and the junction held 10 bases outside the gene matches. Germline V gives CDR1 SGHRS, CDR2 YFSETQ. Written as DNA, the CDR3 is TGCGCCAGCAGCTCCACGGGACTAGCGGGAGGGCCGGGGGAGACCCAGTACTTC. Its protein is CASSSTGLAGGPGETQYF.

This clone was picked up one time. The gene calls are TRBV6-1 and TRBJ1-4, with D maybe TRBD1 (5 bases). Germline CDR1 is MNHNS and CDR2 is SASEGT. The CDR3 runs 14 residues. V gave up 3 bases and J gave up 5 bases, with 10 bases separating them. In nucleotides, the CDR3 is TGTGCCAGCAGTGATGGGGCAATCAATGAAAAACTGTTTTTT. It yields the protein CASSDGAINEKLFF.

The V and J genes are TRBV28 and TRBJ1-1; D is unclear. V was pared by 6 bases and J by 4 bases, with 15 bases between. Looked up from germline, CDR1 is MDHEN and CDR2 is SYDVKM. The CDR3 contains 14 residues. The CDR3 DNA sequence: TGTGCCAGCAGGCTCTCCTCCGCGAGCACTGAAGCTTTCTTT. Translating it yields CASRLSSASTEAFF.

The chain joins TRBV7-6 to TRBJ1-2, with no clear D. Germline loops: CDR1 SGHVS, CDR2 FNYEAQ. The CDR3 covers 15 residues. V lost 4 bases to trimming and J lost 7 bases, with 19 bases between them. The chain's CDR3 is CASSSNGAPRRGYTF. As DNA, the CDR3 is TGTGCCAGCAGCTCCAATGGTGCCCCGCGCCGTGGCTACACCTTC.